Below are 28 T cell receptor beta chains sequenced from a single sample in a study of shared clonotypes between healthy human individuals (dated by TCRdb to between 2020 and 2021). The library relied on the immunoSEQ multiplex PCR assay. The clones in this table, taken by TCRdb from immuneACCESS, are in-frame only. Not every clone is retained; where verified, under half of the shortfall comes from an unresolved V gene, and the cause of the rest is unknown. The sample includes about 2.5 million clones, with around 93% observed a single time. The ten top clones hold more than 0.35% of the sample. What was sequenced was naive CD4+ T cells from PBMCs. The sample's cell subset or site label is to be understood as: CD45RA+ positively selected. The receptors originated from a man aged 18-30 years in good health. Some clones in this sample may be carry-over from other donors' samples.

V and J are TRBV10-3 and TRBJ1-1, with 8 bases lining up with TRBD1. From germline, CDR1 is ENHRY and CDR2 SYGVKD. The CDR3 is made up of 11 amino acids. V trimming: 10 bases; J trimming: 4 bases; junction bases outside the gene matches: 2. CDR3 protein: CATTGGTEAFF. The CDR3, as DNA: TGTGCCACCACAGGGGGCACTGAAGCTTTCTTT.

J is TRBJ2-1 and V is TRBV2, with a possible D match to TRBD2 (5 bases). Germline lookup yields CDR1 SNHLY and CDR2 FYNNEI. The CDR3 covers 12 residues. V was pared by 10 bases and J by 2 bases, with 9 bases between. CDR3 in DNA: TGTGCCATCCGGGATACCTACAATGAGCAGTTCTTC. Protein product: CAIRDTYNEQFF.

Remarks on this clone: Other DNA sequences in this sample translate to the same CDR3. V usage is TRBV27 and J usage is TRBJ2-7, with 8 positions matching TRBD2. The CDR3 is 15 residues long. CDR1 and CDR2 from the germline V gene are MNHEY and SMNVEV (reference sequence). V dropped 2 bases and J dropped 1; count of bases not matched to a gene: 4. CDR3 sequence: CASSLASGRSYEQYF. As DNA, the CDR3 is TGTGCCAGCAGTTTAGCCAGCGGGAGATCCTACGAGCAGTACTTC.

V gene TRBV4-2 combines with J gene TRBJ2-2; 10 nucleotides agree with TRBD1. Germline V gene sequence: CDR1 LGHNA, CDR2 YNFKEQ. Trimming at V came to 4 bases and at J to 5 bases, leaving 7 bases not matched to a gene. The CDR3 sequence is 16 residues long. CDR3: CASSPRDRGITGELFF. CDR3 coding DNA: TGTGCCAGCAGCCCCCGGGACAGGGGAATTACCGGGGAGCTGTTTTTT.

V is TRBV10-1 and J is TRBJ2-1, with TRBD2 matching over 7 bases. CDR3 length equals 18 residues. V was clipped by 2 bases and J by 0 bases; unmatched bases: 10. CDR1 and CDR2 from the germline V gene are WNHNN and SYGVQD (reference sequence). The CDR3 sequence is CASSEPWPSGGSYNEQFF. Here the CDR3 DNA reads TGCGCCAGCAGTGAGCCATGGCCTAGCGGAGGCTCCTACAATGAGCAGTTCTTC.

In the case of this clone: At the DNA level, this CDR3 is encoded by other sequences in the same sample as well. The chain couples TRBV6-5 to TRBJ2-7; 7 bases are shared with TRBD1. Germline V gives CDR1 MNHEY, CDR2 SVGAGI. The CDR3 is 13 amino acids. The J segment lost 3 bases and the V segment lost 8 bases, leaving 7 bases of the junction unmatched. The CDR3 protein is CASSRQGVYEQYF. For the CDR3, the DNA is TGTGCCAGCTCGAGACAGGGTGTCTACGAGCAGTACTTC.

J is TRBJ2-2 and V is TRBV9, with D possibly matching TRBD1 (5 bases). This CDR3 spans 16 amino acids. Germline V gene data show CDR1 as SGDLS and CDR2 as YYNGEE. V lost 1 base and J 4 bases, leaving 14 bases between the germline ends. The CDR3 sequence is CASSVMSTAPTGELFF. For the CDR3, the DNA is TGTGCCAGCAGCGTAATGTCGACAGCCCCCACCGGGGAGCTGTTTTTT.

The chain recombines TRBV7-2 with TRBJ2-7; weak D call: TRBD2 (5 bases). The ends were cut back, 6 bases at V and 6 bases at J, with 9 bases in the middle. This CDR3 region has 11 residues. CDR1 is SGHTA, CDR2 FQGNSA, per germline. The CDR3 DNA reads as TGTGCCAGCAGTTCTAGCTTCGAGCAGTACTTC. Protein sequence: CASSSSFEQYF.

The J gene is TRBJ2-6, the V gene TRBV6-6; D remains unclear. The V end lost 2 bases, the J end lost 0 bases, and 2 bases lay between the germline ends. Looked up from germline, CDR1 is MNHNY and CDR2 is SVGAGI (reference sequence). This CDR3 has 14 residues. The CDR3 here is CASSYVSGANVLTF. In nucleotides, the CDR3 is TGTGCCAGCAGTTACGTCTCTGGGGCCAACGTCCTGACTTTC.

Note on this clone: Additional DNA sequences in this sample encode the identical CDR3. This chain joins TRBV18 and TRBJ2-6; possibly TRBD1 for D (8 bases). Germline V gene lookup returns CDR1 KGHSH and CDR2 LQKENI. The CDR3 runs 18 residues. Trimming stripped 3 bases from V and 0 bases from J, with 15 bases between. The CDR3 DNA reads as TGTGCCAGCTCACCCCCAGGGGGCGGGAGCTCTGGGGCCAACGTCCTGACTTTC. Residues: CASSPPGGGSSGANVLTF.

This chain connects TRBV4-3 to TRBJ1-3; D is uncertain. The germline V gene has CDR1 LGHNA and CDR2 YSLEER. The CDR3 length is 16 residues. Trimming stripped 1 base from V and 4 bases from J, with 14 bases between. Written as DNA, the CDR3 is TGCGCCAGCAGCCAAGTCACCGGAACGACCGGAAACACCATATATTTT. This encodes CASSQVTGTTGNTIYF.

V gene TRBV6-5 combines with J gene TRBJ2-7; D not resolved. The germline CDR1 and CDR2 sequences are MNHEY and SVGAGI. V lost 7 bases and J 1 base, leaving 8 bases between the germline ends. The CDR3 sequence is 12 residues long. CDR3 residues: CASIGQSYEQYF. The CDR3 DNA reads TGTGCCAGCATTGGGCAATCCTACGAGCAGTACTTC.

J is TRBJ2-7 and V is TRBV6-1, with TRBD2 matching over 10 bases. V shed 2 bases and J 1 base; nucleotides not matched to a gene: 8. CDR3 length: 17 amino acids. The germline V gene has CDR1 MNHNS and CDR2 SASEGT. The CDR3 region has the DNA TGTGCCAGCAGTGAAAAGGGCTGGACTAGCGGATCCTACGAGCAGTACTTC. This encodes CASSEKGWTSGSYEQYF.

The chain carries TRBV7-2 and TRBJ2-7, with 8 bases aligning to TRBD2. V was pared by 5 bases and J by 4 bases, with 7 bases of the junction left unmatched. This CDR3 is built from 14 residues. Germline V lookup: CDR1 SGHTA, CDR2 FQGNSA. Here the CDR3 reads CASSLGLATYEQYF. In DNA, the CDR3 is TGTGCCAGCAGCCTCGGACTAGCAACTTACGAGCAGTACTTC.

This clone appeared a single time. V and J are TRBV28 and TRBJ1-3; the match to TRBD1 covers 8 bases. The CDR3 consists of 14 residues. With V trimmed by 5 bases and J by 8 bases, 8 bases remained unmatched. Germline V lookup: CDR1 MDHEN, CDR2 SYDVKM. CDR3 nucleotide sequence: TGTGCCAGCAGTCCAGCCGACAGGGGTCACACCATATATTTT. This encodes CASSPADRGHTIYF.

This chain uses TRBV5-4 with TRBJ1-2, with D maybe TRBD1 (6 bases). Deletions cut 4 bases from V and 6 bases from J, with 13 bases between. In germline, CDR1 is SGHNT, CDR2 YYREEE (reference sequence). The CDR3 covers 13 residues. The CDR3 bases are TGTGCCAGCAGCCACCCCCGGACAGATGGCTACACCTTC. Amino acid sequence: CASSHPRTDGYTF.

Comments on this clone: Distinct nucleotide sequences in the sample also encode this CDR3. The chain is built from TRBV7-2 and TRBJ2-2, with D perhaps given as TRBD1 or TRBD2 (5 bases each). This CDR3 has 13 residues. V lost 1 base, J lost 6 bases, and 6 bases lay in between. Per the germline V gene, CDR1 is SGHTA and CDR2 is FQGNSA. The CDR3 DNA sequence: TGTGCCAGCAGCTTAGGAGGGGCCGGGGAGCTGTTTTTT. Amino acids: CASSLGGAGELFF.

The chain has TRBV9 and TRBJ2-1; either TRBD1 or TRBD2 may supply D (5 bases each). The CDR3 is 12 residues long. The V gene's germline CDR1 is SGDLS and CDR2 YYNGEE. The V end lost 5 bases, the J end lost 10 bases, and 13 bases lay between the germline ends. CDR3 DNA sequence: TGTGCCAGCAGATTTGGGACGGGAGAGCAGTTCTTC. Translated: CASRFGTGEQFF.

The chain recombines TRBV5-1 with TRBJ2-1; a weak D match, TRBD2 (7 bases). The CDR3 extends over 18 amino acids. The germline V gene encodes CDR1 SGHRS and CDR2 YFSETQ. Trimming cost V 0 bases and J 4 bases, with 20 bases left between them. The CDR3 sequence is CASSLGGGTRLVYNEQFF. The CDR3 DNA reads TGCGCCAGCAGCTTGGGCGGGGGCACTCGGTTGGTGTACAATGAGCAGTTCTTC.

The V and J genes are TRBV30 and TRBJ2-5; 8 bases agree with TRBD1. The better agreement between TRBJ2-7 and the DNA end casts doubt on the J call. CDR1 is GTSNPN, CDR2 SVGIG, per germline (reference sequence). CDR3 length: 15 residues. The CDR3 loop reads CAWMLANRGSYEQYF. For the CDR3, the DNA is TGTGCCTGGATGTTGGCAAACAGGGGGTCCTACGAGCAGTACTTC.

This clone was counted once. The chain employs TRBV28 and TRBJ1-2; 11 positions match TRBD1. V lost 6 bases and J lost 7; bases outside the gene matches: 13. The length of the CDR3 is 16 residues. Germline V gene sequence: CDR1 MDHEN, CDR2 SYDVKM. CDR3 nucleotide sequence: TGTGCCAGCAGCCCGATATCGGACAGGGGGCAGGGTGGCTACACCTTC. This translates into CASSPISDRGQGGYTF.

The rearrangement links TRBV5-1 to TRBJ2-5; D is perhaps TRBD2 (5 bases). CDR1 and CDR2 (germline): SGHRS, YFSETQ. The CDR3 covers 15 residues. V shed 3 bases and J shed 4 bases, with 16 bases lying between them. Here the CDR3 DNA reads TGCGCCAGCAGCTATGTAGTCGACGCGGGAGAGACCCAGTACTTC. Translating it yields CASSYVVDAGETQYF.

The CDR3 bases are TGTGCCACCAGCAGAGGTGACAGTTCTGGAAACACCATATATTTT. Encoded protein: CATSRGDSSGNTIYF. This chain joins TRBV15 and TRBJ1-3; D perhaps matches TRBD1 (5 bases). The CDR3 runs 15 residues. Germline loops: CDR1 LNHNV, CDR2 YYDKDF (reference sequence). Trimming removed 1 base at V and 1 base at J, with 8 bases between.

The chain has TRBV2 and TRBJ1-5, with D uncertain. The V gene's germline CDR1 is SNHLY and CDR2 FYNNEI. CDR3 length equals 15 residues. Trimming removed 6 bases at V and 0 bases at J, with 12 bases between. The CDR3: CASSQDGISNQPQHF. CDR3 in DNA: TGTGCCAGCAGCCAAGACGGAATTAGCAATCAGCCCCAGCATTTT.

The chain combines TRBV27 with TRBJ2-1, with TRBD2 identical over 9 bases. The germline V gene has CDR1 MNHEY and CDR2 SMNVEV (reference sequence). The CDR3 has 17 residues. With 3 bases clipped from V and 1 base from J, the junction kept 7 bases outside the gene matches. CDR3 loop: CASSLSLAGSSYNEQFF. The CDR3 region has the DNA TGTGCCAGCAGTTTGTCTCTAGCGGGGTCGTCCTACAATGAGCAGTTCTTC.

The gene calls are TRBV28 and TRBJ1-5; 8 positions agree with TRBD1. Germline values: CDR1 MDHEN, CDR2 SYDVKM. V shed 6 bases and J 5 bases; nucleotides not matched to a gene: 6. This CDR3 comprises 14 residues. In DNA form, the CDR3 reads TGTGCCAGCAGGGAGACAGGGGCTGATCAGCCCCAGCATTTT. This translates into CASRETGADQPQHF.

In the case of this clone: Other DNA sequences in the sample encode the same CDR3. The chain recombines TRBV6-5 with TRBJ2-7; 8 nucleotides match TRBD1. CDR3 size: 14 residues. J lost 4 bases, V lost 4 bases, and 6 bases had no gene match. Germline V gene sequence: CDR1 MNHEY, CDR2 SVGAGI. CDR3 coding DNA: TGTGCCAGCAGTTTGAGGACAGGGAATTACGAGCAGTACTTC. This codes for CASSLRTGNYEQYF.

The chain joins TRBV28 to TRBJ1-2; 8 bases fit TRBD1. The trim removed 5 bases at V and 4 bases at J, leaving 9 bases unmatched. This CDR3 region has 15 residues. Germline CDR1 and CDR2: MDHEN and SYDVKM. The CDR3 region has the DNA TGTGCCAGCAGTAATTCCAGGGGGCGCGTCTATGGCTACACCTTC. It encodes CASSNSRGRVYGYTF.